The rows below give T cell receptor beta chains drawn from one sample of a study of cytomegalovirus exposure and HLA in healthy donors. Libraries were prepared by immunoSEQ multiplex PCR; TCRdb keeps only in-frame clonotypes and omits some of them. Found here are about 130,000 clones, about four fifths of them singletons; the top ten hold approximately 3.6%. The sample consisted of PBMCs. All receptors come from a woman in her forties in good health and CMV-seropositive. Both conserved end residues are part of each CDR3. A D gene is named only where the DNA matches it firmly. Size is stated for part of the rows, as once, few or many counts, or as a class when the clone is expanded.

v_gene: TRBV10-3; j_gene: TRBJ1-1; d_gene: TRBD1; len: 14; abundance: .; CDR3nt: TGTGCCATCAAACCGGGACAGAGGAACACTGAAGCTTTCTTT; CDR3aa: CAIKPGQRNTEAFF
v_gene: TRBV5-5; j_gene: TRBJ2-5; d_gene: .; len: 14; abundance: once; CDR3nt: TGTGCCAGCAGCCAAGGGACTTTCCAAGAGACCCAGTACTTC; CDR3aa: CASSQGTFQETQYF
v_gene: TRBV4-3; j_gene: TRBJ2-7; d_gene: TRBD2; len: 14; abundance: .; CDR3nt: TGCGCCAGCAGCCAGAGGGACTACCTCTACGAGCAGTACTTC; CDR3aa: CASSQRDYLYEQYF
v_gene: TRBV6-6; j_gene: TRBJ2-1; d_gene: TRBD2; len: 13; abundance: .; CDR3nt: TGTGCCAGTAGGCCGGGACTAGCGGGAGAAGGGTTCTTC; CDR3aa: CASRPGLAGEGFF
v_gene: TRBV19; j_gene: TRBJ1-3; d_gene: TRBD1; len: 16; abundance: .; CDR3nt: TGTGCCAGTAGTACCGGACAGGGTGAAGTCGGAAACACCATATATTTT; CDR3aa: CASSTGQGEVGNTIYF
v_gene: TRBV27; j_gene: TRBJ2-3; d_gene: TRBD2; len: 17; abundance: .; CDR3nt: TGTGCCAGCAGTCCTTACGCAACTAGCGGGAGAACAGATACGCAGTATTTT; CDR3aa: CASSPYATSGRTDTQYF
v_gene: TRBV5-8; j_gene: TRBJ1-5; d_gene: .; len: 14; abundance: .; CDR3nt: TGTGCCAGCAGCCGCCGGGGTAGCAATCAGCCCCAGCATTTT; CDR3aa: CASSRRGSNQPQHF
v_gene: TRBV12-5; j_gene: TRBJ2-7; d_gene: .; len: 12; abundance: .; CDR3nt: TGTGCTAGTGGTCATGACAGTTACGAGCAGTACTTC; CDR3aa: CASGHDSYEQYF
v_gene: TRBV28; j_gene: TRBJ2-5; d_gene: TRBD2; len: 15; abundance: .; CDR3nt: TGTGCCAGCGTGATGTTGGCGGGAGTTGGAGAGACCCAGTACTTC; CDR3aa: CASVMLAGVGETQYF
v_gene: TRBV28; j_gene: TRBJ1-2; d_gene: .; len: 12; abundance: few; CDR3nt: TGTGCCAGCAAGGAGGGGCTCGGAGGCTACACCTTC; CDR3aa: CASKEGLGGYTF
v_gene: TRBV27; j_gene: TRBJ2-2; d_gene: TRBD1; len: 15; abundance: .; CDR3nt: TGTGCCAGCAGTTCGGGACAGGGTCGCGCCGGGGAGCTGTTTTTT; CDR3aa: CASSSGQGRAGELFF
v_gene: TRBV10-3; j_gene: TRBJ2-2; d_gene: TRBD2; len: 18; abundance: .; CDR3nt: TGTGCCATCAGTGAGCTCCCGGTTAGCGGGGGGAACACCGGGGAGCTGTTTTTT; CDR3aa: CAISELPVSGGNTGELFF
v_gene: TRBV5-1; j_gene: TRBJ2-7; d_gene: TRBD2; len: 14; abundance: .; CDR3nt: TGCGCCAGCAGCAGAGCGGGAGGAGGGCTCGAGCAGTACTTC; CDR3aa: CASSRAGGGLEQYF
v_gene: TRBV5-5; j_gene: TRBJ1-2; d_gene: TRBD1; len: 17; abundance: .; CDR3nt: TGTGCCAGCAGCTTGTGGGTCGTACAGGGGGCGAGGAATGGCTACACCTTC; CDR3aa: CASSLWVVQGARNGYTF
v_gene: TRBV27; j_gene: TRBJ2-5; d_gene: TRBD2; len: 18; abundance: few; CDR3nt: TGTGCCAGCAGTTTATGGGGAGGACTAGCGGGCCCCAGCGAGACCCAGTACTTC; CDR3aa: CASSLWGGLAGPSETQYF
v_gene: TRBV11-1; j_gene: TRBJ2-2; d_gene: TRBD2; len: 18; abundance: few; CDR3nt: TGTGCCAGCAGCAAGACCTATTTAGCGGGAGTGCACACCGGGGAGCTGTTTTTT; CDR3aa: CASSKTYLAGVHTGELFF
v_gene: TRBV2; j_gene: TRBJ2-3; d_gene: .; len: 14; abundance: .; CDR3nt: TGTGCCAGCCGTGTCGGACAGTCCACAGATACGCAGTATTTT; CDR3aa: CASRVGQSTDTQYF
v_gene: TRBV27; j_gene: TRBJ1-1; d_gene: TRBD1; len: 18; abundance: .; CDR3nt: TGTGCCAGCAGTTTTGTGGACAGGTTAGGGGGTCCGAACACTGAAGCTTTCTTT; CDR3aa: CASSFVDRLGGPNTEAFF
v_gene: TRBV18; j_gene: TRBJ1-2; d_gene: .; len: 15; abundance: .; CDR3nt: TGTGCCAGCTCACCACCGTCGGTTCCGGGGGGAGGCTACACCTTC; CDR3aa: CASSPPSVPGGGYTF
v_gene: TRBV5-6; j_gene: TRBJ2-1; d_gene: .; len: 15; abundance: .; CDR3nt: TGTGCCAGCAGCTCCCAAAGGGGCTTCGTCCGAGAGCAGTTCTTC; CDR3aa: CASSSQRGFVREQFF
v_gene: TRBV9; j_gene: TRBJ2-1; d_gene: .; len: 12; abundance: .; CDR3nt: TGTGCCAGCAATGGGCCGTGGAATGAGCAGTTCTTC; CDR3aa: CASNGPWNEQFF
v_gene: TRBV6-5; j_gene: TRBJ1-2; d_gene: .; len: 13; abundance: .; CDR3nt: TGTGCCAGCTCCCGGGGAGGGAGGGGGGGCTACACCTTC; CDR3aa: CASSRGGRGGYTF